A selection of T cell receptor beta chains follows, all from one sample in a study of cytomegalovirus exposure and HLA in healthy donors. Here immunoSEQ multiplex PCR was the method, and the copy in TCRdb shows in-frame clones only, minus some. This sample has about 73,000 clones, with approximately 90% found just once. The sample was PBMCs. Receptor source: a woman aged 18-29 years in good health and CMV-seropositive. Each CDR3 is given with its conserved first and last residue. Fields, in order: clone size, D gene, V gene, J gene, CDR3 protein, CDR3 DNA. The D gene is left open where the match is weak. A row's size may be missing; if present it is once, few, many or a size class.

.,TRBD1,TRBV25-1,TRBJ1-1,CASIPSRTGGVMNTEAFF,TGTGCCAGCATTCCTTCCCGGACAGGGGGCGTTATGAACACTGAAGCTTTCTTT
.,TRBD2,TRBV7-9,TRBJ2-1,CASLGGSSYNEQFF,TGTGCCAGCTTGGGAGGGAGCTCCTACAATGAGCAGTTCTTC
once,.,TRBV27,TRBJ2-1,CASSLSVGDEQFF,TGTGCCAGCAGTTTATCGGTGGGCGATGAGCAGTTCTTC
.,TRBD1,TRBV18,TRBJ1-4,CASSPPNRGDEKLFF,TGTGCCAGCTCACCACCCAACAGGGGGGATGAAAAACTGTTTTTT
.,TRBD1,TRBV7-9,TRBJ1-2,CASSQGQGINYGYTF,TGTGCCAGCAGCCAGGGACAGGGAATTAACTATGGCTACACCTTC
.,TRBD2,TRBV28,TRBJ2-7,CASSLAKLGTSDNYEQYF,TGTGCCAGCAGTTTGGCTAAACTCGGGACTAGCGATAACTACGAGCAGTACTTC
.,.,TRBV10-2,TRBJ2-2,CASSGLGGGELFF,TGCGCCAGCAGTGGGTTAGGGGGCGGGGAGCTGTTTTTT
.,.,TRBV19,TRBJ1-5,CASSSDRNRDQPQHF,TGTGCCAGTAGTTCTGACAGGAATCGGGATCAGCCCCAGCATTTT
.,.,TRBV19,TRBJ2-2,CASSIGQFDGELFF,TGTGCCAGTAGTATCGGACAGTTCGACGGGGAGCTGTTTTTT
.,TRBD1,TRBV30,TRBJ1-5,CAWSGYRGGSNQPQHF,TGTGCCTGGAGTGGATACAGGGGTGGAAGCAATCAGCCCCAGCATTTT
.,TRBD2,TRBV7-9,TRBJ2-7,CASSWHRTSGSYEQYF,TGTGCCAGCAGTTGGCATCGTACTAGCGGCTCCTACGAGCAGTACTTC
.,TRBD2,TRBV9,TRBJ2-3,CASSVGMASGSADTQYF,TGTGCCAGCAGCGTAGGCATGGCTAGCGGGAGCGCAGATACGCAGTATTTT
.,.,TRBV6-6,TRBJ2-7,CASSYSGRGFDEQYF,TGTGCCAGCAGTTACTCGGGAAGGGGGTTCGACGAGCAGTACTTC
.,TRBD2,TRBV9,TRBJ2-5,CASSPGGLMGLAGAPETQYF,TGTGCCAGCAGCCCAGGAGGACTAATGGGGCTAGCGGGAGCCCCAGAGACCCAGTACTTC
.,TRBD2,TRBV4-3,TRBJ2-2,CASSQDPGLAGGKELFF,TGCGCCAGCAGCCAAGATCCGGGACTAGCGGGGGGGAAGGAGCTGTTTTTT
.,.,TRBV15,TRBJ1-3,CATSRPQSSGNTIYF,TGTGCCACCAGCAGGCCCCAGTCGTCTGGAAACACCATATATTTT
.,TRBD1,TRBV30,TRBJ1-2,CAWSPGTGGENYGYTF,TGTGCCTGGAGTCCCGGGACAGGGGGCGAAAACTATGGCTACACCTTC
.,TRBD1,TRBV5-1,TRBJ1-2,CASSLAGQGAKYGYTF,TGCGCCAGCAGCTTGGCGGGACAGGGGGCCAAGTATGGCTACACCTTC
.,.,TRBV30,TRBJ1-2,CAAGLLNYGYTF,TGTGCCGCAGGACTGCTAAACTATGGCTACACCTTC
.,TRBD1,TRBV19,TRBJ2-7,CASRTRDRLSYEQYF,TGTGCCAGTAGAACCCGGGACAGGCTTTCCTACGAGCAGTACTTC
.,.,TRBV30,TRBJ2-7,CAWRGLRSSYEQYF,TGTGCCTGGAGGGGGCTTCGAAGCTCCTACGAGCAGTACTTC
.,.,TRBV5-8,TRBJ2-7,CASSPRQEYYEQYF,TGTGCCAGCAGCCCAAGACAGGAGTACTACGAGCAGTACTTC